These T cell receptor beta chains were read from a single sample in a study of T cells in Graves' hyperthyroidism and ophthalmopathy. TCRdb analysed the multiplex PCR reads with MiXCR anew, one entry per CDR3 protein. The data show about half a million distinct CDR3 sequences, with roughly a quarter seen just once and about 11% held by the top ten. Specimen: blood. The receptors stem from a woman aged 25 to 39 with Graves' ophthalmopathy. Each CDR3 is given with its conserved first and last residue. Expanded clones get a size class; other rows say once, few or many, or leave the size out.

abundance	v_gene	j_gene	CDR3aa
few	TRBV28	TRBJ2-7	CASRSSPGQGDYEQYF
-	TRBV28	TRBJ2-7	CASNLQGLGYEQYF
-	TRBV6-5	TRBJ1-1	CASSYSPAASNTEAFF
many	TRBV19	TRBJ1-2	CALSWGTGGYTF
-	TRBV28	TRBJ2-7	CASRGMNRGEQYF
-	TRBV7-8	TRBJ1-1	CASRTDPTAEDFF
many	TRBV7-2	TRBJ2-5	CASRKGGGGVETQYF
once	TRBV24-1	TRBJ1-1	CATQRGWETEAFF
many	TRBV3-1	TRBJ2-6	CASSSRPGANVLTF
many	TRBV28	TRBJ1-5	CASSFALDNQPQHF
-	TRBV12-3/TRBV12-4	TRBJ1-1	CASSLASPAEAFF
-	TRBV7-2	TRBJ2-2	CASSPRTHTGELFF
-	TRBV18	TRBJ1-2	CASSVQGTSLSWGYGYTF
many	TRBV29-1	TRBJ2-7	CSVEEEGGYEQYF
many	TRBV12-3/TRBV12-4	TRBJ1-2	CASSYGTGSPYGYTF
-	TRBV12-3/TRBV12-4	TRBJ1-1	CASGPGILNTEAFF
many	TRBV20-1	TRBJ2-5	CSATRPGRPQETQYF
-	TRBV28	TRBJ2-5	CASSFQGAVGETQYF
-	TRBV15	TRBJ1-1	CATRGDWNTEAFF
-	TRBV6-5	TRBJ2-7	CASSSRPGGEQYF